Shown below are 22 T cell receptor beta chains from a single sample sequenced in a study of breast tumors, draining lymph nodes, adjacent tissues. Each CDR3 protein gets one entry after TCRdb re-called the multiplex PCR reads with MiXCR. This sample has about 11,000 distinct CDR3 sequences, with about 34% found just once. Sequenced material: breast tumor tissue. The receptors come from a female donor with breast cancer. Some clones in this sample may be carry-over from other donors' samples.

This clonotype was counted many times. The V and J genes are TRBV6-1 and TRBJ1-4; the D gene is possibly TRBD1 (5 bases). Germline V gene lookup returns CDR1 MNHNS and CDR2 SASEGT. Trimming left V 3 bases short and J 2 bases short, with 7 bases between. The CDR3 is 14 residues long. The CDR3 protein is CASSEGGTNEKLFF. CDR3 DNA: TGTGCCAGCAGTGAGGGGGGGACTAATGAAAAACTGTTTTTT.

The chain links TRBV15 to TRBJ2-7, with 10 bases matching TRBD1. V was pared by 3 bases and J by 3 bases, with 8 bases of the junction left unmatched. CDR3 size: 16 residues. Germline CDR1 reads LNHNV; CDR2 reads YYDKDF (reference sequence). This CDR3 reads CATSSPPGDRGYEQYF. The CDR3, as DNA: TGTGCCACCAGCAGTCCTCCGGGGGACAGGGGCTACGAGCAGTACTTC.

The genes are TRBV5-6 and TRBJ2-1; 12 bases align to TRBD2. The J segment lost 7 bases and the V segment lost 3 bases, leaving 5 bases of the junction unmatched. The CDR3 loop spans 15 amino acids. Germline CDR1 reads SGHDT; CDR2 reads YYEEEE. The CDR3 sequence: CASSSSSGGANEQFF. CDR3 DNA sequence: TGTGCCAGCAGCTCCTCTAGCGGGGGGGCAAATGAGCAGTTCTTC.

This clonotype was seen only once. The chain carries TRBV4-3 and TRBJ2-1, with 11 bases fitting TRBD2. This CDR3 has 17 residues. Germline V gives CDR1 LGHNA, CDR2 YSLEER. The trim removed 4 bases at V and 6 bases at J, leaving 11 bases unmatched. The CDR3 DNA sequence: TGCGCCAGCAGCCCGGGACTAGCGGCCTCCTCGAGCAATGAGCAGTTCTTC. It codes for CASSPGLAASSSNEQFF.

The chain is built from TRBV12-3 or TRBV12-4 and TRBJ2-1; 14 positions match TRBD2. V gave up 4 bases and J gave up 7 bases; unmatched junction bases: 9. CDR3 size: 17 residues. Written as DNA, the CDR3 is TGTGCCAGCAGTTCTCGGACTAGCGGGAGGATAGAGAATGAGCAGTTCTTC. Encoded protein: CASSSRTSGRIENEQFF.

Ten or more counts support this clonotype. This rearrangement joins TRBV30 to TRBJ2-3, with 7 nucleotides matching TRBD1. Unmatched junction bases numbered 4, after V lost 3 bases and J lost 4 bases. In germline, CDR1 is GTSNPN, CDR2 SVGIG (reference sequence). CDR3 length: 13 residues. The CDR3 loop reads CAWSHRGADTQYF. Here the CDR3 DNA reads TGTGCCTGGAGCCACAGGGGTGCAGATACGCAGTATTTT. Using reference TRBV30 and TRBJ2-3 for the parts outside the CDR3, the full variable domain is SQTIHQWPATLVQPVGSPLSLECTVEGTSNPNLYWYRQAAGRGLQLLFYSVGIGQISSEVPQNLSASRPQDRQFILSSKKLLLSDSGFYLCAWSHRGADTQYFGPGTRLTVL.

By share of the sample, this clonotype is medium-sized. The gene calls are TRBV7-9 and TRBJ1-6; a weak D match, TRBD1 (6 bases). The V gene's germline CDR1 is SEHNR and CDR2 FQNEAQ (reference sequence). The CDR3 loop spans 15 amino acids. V dropped 5 bases and J dropped 2 bases, with 10 bases sitting between them. In nucleotides, the CDR3 is TGTGCCAGCAGCCCCAGACAGGCCTATAATTCACCCCTCCACTTT. Protein product: CASSPRQAYNSPLHF.

V usage is TRBV7-2 and J usage is TRBJ2-7; a possible D gene is TRBD1 (5 bases). V was pared by 0 bases and J by 6 bases, with 9 bases between. This CDR3 spans 13 amino acids. Germline V CDR1 and CDR2: SGHTA, FQGNSA. The CDR3: CASSLALGLEQYF. The CDR3 region has the DNA TGTGCCAGCAGCTTAGCCTTGGGGCTCGAGCAGTACTTC.

This clonotype was seen a handful of times. The chain couples TRBV14 to TRBJ2-4, with 9 positions matching TRBD1. Unmatched junction bases numbered 6, after V lost 3 bases and J lost 6 bases. The CDR3 sequence is 15 residues long. The germline CDR1 and CDR2 sequences are SGHDN and FVKESK. CDR3 in DNA: TGTGCCAGCAGCCACCTGGGACAGGGTCTAAACATTCAGTACTTC. Its protein product is CASSHLGQGLNIQYF. Using reference TRBV14 and TRBJ2-4 for the parts outside the CDR3, the full variable domain is EAGVTQFPSHSVIEKGQTVTLRCDPISGHDNLYWYRRVMGKEIKFLLHFVKESKQDESGMPNNRFLAERTGGTYSTLKVQPAELEDSGVYFCASSHLGQGLNIQYFGAGTRLSVL.

The chain recombines TRBV6-5 with TRBJ2-6; 8 bases are shared with TRBD1. The germline V gene encodes CDR1 MNHEY and CDR2 SVGAGI. V shed 6 bases and J 0 bases; nucleotides not matched to a gene: 7. CDR3 size: 17 residues. DNA for the CDR3: TGTGCCAGCAGAGGACAGGGCGGCGCCTCTGGGGCCAACGTCCTGACTTTC. It codes for CASRGQGGASGANVLTF.

The chain links TRBV27 to TRBJ2-3; D uncertain. CDR1 is MNHEY, CDR2 SMNVEV, per germline (reference sequence). The CDR3 has 13 amino acids. Between the trimmed V and J ends, which lost 4 bases and 1 base, there was a span of 6 bases. CDR3 nucleotides: TGTGCCAGCAGTTCCCCGGGCACAGATACGCAGTATTTT. Its translation is CASSSPGTDTQYF.

By share of the sample, this clonotype is medium-sized. V usage is TRBV2 and J usage is TRBJ2-1; 11 nucleotides match TRBD2. The CDR3 extends over 13 amino acids. J lost 9 bases, V lost 11 bases, and 9 bases had no gene match. Germline V lookup: CDR1 SNHLY, CDR2 FYNNEI. Here the CDR3 reads CAGGTSGNVEQFF. In nucleotides, the CDR3 is TGTGCCGGAGGGACTAGCGGCAATGTTGAGCAGTTCTTC.

In this sample, this clonotype turned up a few times. V and J are TRBV10-3 and TRBJ2-7, with D unclear. CDR3 size: 13 residues. Deletions cut 2 bases from V and 3 bases from J, with 8 bases between. Germline V gene data show CDR1 as ENHRY and CDR2 as SYGVKD. Written as DNA, the CDR3 is TGTGCCATCAGTGAGGGGCCCGGCTACGAGCAGTACGTC. As protein: CAISEGPGYEQYV.

This clonotype ranks as medium-sized. V gene TRBV20-1 combines with J gene TRBJ2-7; D remains unclear. Germline V CDR1 and CDR2: DFQATT, SNEGSKA (reference sequence). This CDR3 has 13 residues. V was trimmed by 0 bases and J by 4 bases, leaving 10 bases between them. The DNA for the CDR3 is TGCAGTGCTAGAGATACAGATTTTTACGAGCAGTACTTC. Encoded protein: CSARDTDFYEQYF.

Many counts were recorded for this clonotype. The chain combines TRBV11-3 with TRBJ2-7, with 9 positions matching TRBD1. Germline-derived CDR1 and CDR2 are SGHNT and YENEEA. The CDR3 extends over 15 amino acids. With V trimmed by 5 bases and J by 6 bases, 11 bases remained unmatched. The CDR3 bases are TGTGCCAGCAGCCCGGGGGACAGGGAATCGGCCGAGCAGTACTTC. Translating gives CASSPGDRESAEQYF.

The DNA of the CDR3 is TGTGCCACCAGCGGCCGACTAGCGGGAGGCTTGGATACGCAGTATTTT. Translated, it gives CATSGRLAGGLDTQYF. The V gene is TRBV15, the J gene TRBJ2-3; 13 bases match TRBD2. J lost 6 bases, V lost 5 bases, and 8 bases had no gene match. The CDR3 runs 16 residues. CDR1 and CDR2 from the germline V gene are LNHNV and YYDKDF (reference sequence). The full variable domain, its missing parts supplied by reference TRBV15 and TRBJ2-3, is DAMVIQNPRYQVTQFGKPVTLSCSQTLNHNVMYWYQQKSSQAPKLLFHYYDKDFNNEADTPDNFQSRRPNTSFCFLDIRSPGLGDTAMYLCATSGRLAGGLDTQYFGPGTRLTVL.

This chain connects TRBV7-2 to TRBJ1-6; D remains unclear. V dropped 4 bases and J dropped 9 bases, with 13 bases sitting between them. The CDR3 runs 14 residues. Germline CDR1 is SGHTA and CDR2 is FQGNSA. Here the CDR3 reads CASSSIGGVSPLHF. The CDR3 DNA sequence: TGTGCCAGCAGCTCGATCGGTGGAGTTTCACCCCTCCACTTT. Based on the CDR3 plus reference TRBV7-2 and TRBJ1-6, the full variable domain is GAGVSQSPSNKVTEKGKDVELRCDPISGHTALYWYRQSLGQGLEFLIYFQGNSAPDKSGLPSDRFSAERTGGSVSTLTIQRTQQEDSAVYLCASSSIGGVSPLHFGNGTRLTVT.

This clonotype was recorded at least ten times. The V call is TRBV28, the J call TRBJ2-7, with D maybe TRBD1 (5 bases). Germline V gene lookup returns CDR1 MDHEN and CDR2 SYDVKM. The ends were cut back, 6 bases at V and 4 bases at J, with 16 bases in the middle. This CDR3 is 14 amino acids long. CDR3 sequence (DNA): TGTGCCAGCAGATCAACAGGTTTAGGGTACGAGCAGTACTTC. It codes for CASRSTGLGYEQYF. Full variable domain (outside the CDR3, taken from reference TRBV28 and TRBJ2-7): DVKVTQSSRYLVKRTGEKVFLECVQDMDHENMFWYRQDPGLGLRLIYFSYDVKMKEKGDIPEGYSVSREKKERFSLILESASTNQTSMYLCASRSTGLGYEQYFGPGTRLTVT.

This chain joins TRBV6-5 and TRBJ2-7; D is possibly TRBD2 (6 bases). The germline gives CDR1 MNHEY, CDR2 SVGAGI. Trimming left V 3 bases short and J 3 bases short, with 9 bases between. The CDR3 is 13 amino acids. The CDR3, as DNA: TGTGCCAGCAGTTATGGCGGGGTCTACGAGCAGTACTTC. Translation: CASSYGGVYEQYF.

The chain carries TRBV2 and TRBJ2-7, with TRBD2 identical over 9 bases. This CDR3 comprises 14 residues. The junction had 4 bases not matched to a gene; V was cut back by 5 bases and J by 2 bases. Germline CDR1 reads SNHLY; CDR2 reads FYNNEI. The CDR3 nucleotides read TGTGCCAGCAGTTCTAGCGGGACCACCTACGAGCAGTACTTC. This sequence encodes CASSSSGTTYEQYF.

This clonotype was detected ten times or more. The gene calls are TRBV27 and TRBJ2-3; 7 bases align to TRBD2. Losses at the gene ends were 2 bases for V and 4 bases for J; bases not matched to a gene: 3. The CDR3 has 14 residues. Looked up from germline, CDR1 is MNHEY and CDR2 is SMNVEV (reference sequence). Here the CDR3 reads CASSLGEGPDTQYF. CDR3 nucleotide sequence: TGTGCCAGCAGTTTAGGGGAGGGCCCAGATACGCAGTATTTT.

The chain links TRBV6-2 or TRBV6-3 to TRBJ1-5; unclear D gene. V shed 5 bases and J shed 4 bases, with 12 bases lying between them. From germline, CDR1 is MNHEY and CDR2 SVGEGT. The CDR3 loop spans 14 amino acids. The CDR3 bases are TGTGCCAGCAGTCTAAACACCAAAAATCAGCCCCAGCATTTT. Protein sequence: CASSLNTKNQPQHF.